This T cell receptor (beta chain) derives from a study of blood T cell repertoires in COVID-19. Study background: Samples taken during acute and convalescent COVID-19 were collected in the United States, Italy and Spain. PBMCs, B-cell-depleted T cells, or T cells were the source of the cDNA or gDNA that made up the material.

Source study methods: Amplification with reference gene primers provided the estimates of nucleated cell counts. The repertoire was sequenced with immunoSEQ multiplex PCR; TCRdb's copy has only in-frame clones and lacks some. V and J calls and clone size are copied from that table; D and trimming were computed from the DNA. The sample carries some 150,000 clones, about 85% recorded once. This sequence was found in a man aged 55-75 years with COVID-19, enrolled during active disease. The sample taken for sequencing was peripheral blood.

CDR3 protein: CASSARPTDVGTEAFF. CDR3 nucleotides: TGTGCCAGCAGTGCGAGGCCGACAGACGTAGGCACTGAAGCTTTCTTT. The V and J genes are TRBV9 and TRBJ1-1; D possibly corresponds to TRBD1 (5 bases). Per the germline V gene, CDR1 is SGDLS and CDR2 is YYNGEE. The CDR3 runs 16 residues. The V end lost 5 bases, the J end lost 4 bases, and 21 bases lay between the germline ends.